These 17 T cell receptor beta chains share one sample of origin, sequenced in a study of CD8+CD57+ T cells in acquired aplastic anemia (dated by TCRdb to 2016 to 2018). Flow cytometry had shown CD8+CD57+ cell expansion in the patients selected for sequencing. The data were produced on an Illumina HiSeq 2000. Profiling of TCR beta VDJ combinations and CDR3 sequences used genomic DNA as the template. The public reads were quality trimmed at Q25 with fastp and then assembled into clones with MiXCR by TCRdb, keeping productive beta chains. Every entry covers one CDR3 protein and lists the most common genes and DNA from its rows. Present in this sample are some 200,000 distinct CDR3 sequences, around three fifths of which were seen just once. Clones ranked in the top ten supply about three fifths of the sample. Sequencing input: sorted CD4+, CD8+, or CD8+CD57+ T cells (not recorded which) from PBMCs. The receptors were sampled from a human donor with aplastic anemia.

On this clonotype itself: One end of the junction does not line up with germline, which may come from a read error. The chain recombines TRBV27 with TRBJ2-7, with D possibly matching TRBD1 (7 bases). The CDR3 consists of 16 residues. Per the germline V gene, CDR1 is MNHEY and CDR2 is SMNVEV (reference sequence). The CDR3 coding sequence is TGTGCCAGCAGTTTATCAGGAGGGGGCGCGGTCTACGAGCATTACTTC. Translation: CASSLSGGGAVYEHYF.

The chain uses TRBV9 and TRBJ2-1; D remains ambiguous. With 5 bases removed from V and 4 bases from J, the gap between germline ends came to 10 bases. The length of the CDR3 is 13 residues. Per the germline V gene, CDR1 is SGDLS and CDR2 is YYNGEE. CDR3 in DNA: TGTGCCAGCAGTTTCTACGGATACAATGAGCAGTTCTTC. Translation gives CASSFYGYNEQFF. The full variable domain, its missing parts supplied by reference TRBV9 and TRBJ2-1, is DSGVTQTPKHLITATGQRVTLRCSPRSGDLSVYWYQQSLDQGLQFLIQYYNGEERAKGNILERFSAQQFPDLHSELNLSSLELGDSALYFCASSFYGYNEQFFGPGTRLTVL.

The rearrangement uses TRBV19 and TRBJ1-1; D remains ambiguous. This CDR3 has 14 residues. V dropped 5 bases and J dropped 0 bases, with 10 bases sitting between them. Germline assignment: CDR1 LNHDA and CDR2 SQIVND (reference sequence). The CDR3 region is CASSVWAVNTEAFF. CDR3 coding DNA: TGTGCCAGTAGTGTCTGGGCGGTGAACACTGAAGCTTTCTTT.

A word on this clonotype: At one end, the junction sequence differs from germline, possibly due to a read error. The V and J genes are TRBV24-1 and TRBJ2-2; D is perhaps TRBD1 or TRBD2 (5 bases each). The CDR3 is 14 amino acids. CDR1 KGHDR and CDR2 SFDVKD come from the germline V gene. The CDR3 reads CATSTRVDTGELLF. In nucleotides, the CDR3 is TGTGCCACCAGCACCAGGGTCGACACCGGGGAGCTGCTTTTT.

This clonotype showed up just once. At one of its ends the junction is not consistent with the germline gene, which may arise from a read error. This rearrangement joins TRBV11-3 to TRBJ2-1; TRBD1 aligns across 9 bases. CDR3 length: 17 residues. Germline lookup yields CDR1 SGHNT and CDR2 YENEEA. The CDR3 DNA reads TGCGCCAGCAGCTTGGAGACAGGGGGTCGGGCCTACAATGAGCAGTTCTTC. Residues: CASSLETGGRAYNEQFF. The full variable domain, with the rest looked up from reference TRBV11-3 and TRBJ2-1, is EAGVVQSPRYKIIEKKQPVAFWCNPISGHNTLYWYLQNLGQGPELLIRYENEEAVDDSQLPKDRFSAERLKGVDSTLKIQPAELGDSAVYLCASSLETGGRAYNEQFFGPGTRLTVL.

The chain employs TRBV20-1 and TRBJ2-7; a possible D gene is TRBD1 (6 bases). The CDR3 totals 16 residues. The ends were cut back, 6 bases at V and 0 bases at J, with 21 bases in the middle. Looked up from germline, CDR1 is DFQATT and CDR2 is SNEGSKA (reference sequence). DNA of the CDR3: TGCAGTGCCACACCCGAAGGGGGTCCCAGCTCCTACGAGCAGTACTTC. Residues: CSATPEGGPSSYEQYF.

This chain connects TRBV7-9 to TRBJ2-3; D remains ambiguous. The J call could be wrong; TRBJ1-5 is a better fit for the DNA end. CDR3 length equals 15 residues. Germline loops: CDR1 SEHNR, CDR2 FQNEAQ (reference sequence). This chain's CDR3 is CASSLGRYRTDTQHF. The CDR3 nucleotides read TGTGCCAGCAGCTTAGGGCGGTACCGAACAGATACGCAGCATTTT.

The chain combines TRBV20-1 with TRBJ1-1; 8 bases map to TRBD1. The germline CDR1 and CDR2 sequences are DFQATT and SNEGSKA (reference sequence). V lost 6 bases to trimming and J lost 5 bases; unmatched junction nucleotides: 11. The CDR3 sequence is 14 residues long. CDR3 in DNA: TGCAGTGCCGGGCAGGGGGCAAGGGGAACTGAAGCTTTCTTT. It specifies CSAGQGARGTEAFF.

V usage is TRBV19 and J usage is TRBJ1-6; no definite D call. This CDR3 spans 13 amino acids. The V end lost 1 base, the J end lost 10 bases, and 8 bases lay between the germline ends. Germline loops: CDR1 LNHDA, CDR2 SQIVND (reference sequence). In nucleotides, the CDR3 is TGTGCCAGTAGTATAGCCGGATACTCACCCCTCCACTTT. Protein: CASSIAGYSPLHF.

This chain uses TRBV7-6 with TRBJ2-7, with TRBD2 matching 14 bases. The CDR3 length is 15 residues. V lost 5 bases to trimming and J lost 4 bases; unmatched junction nucleotides: 4. Per germline, CDR1 SGHVS and CDR2 FNYEAQ. The CDR3 bases are TGTGCCAGCAGCGAAGGACTAGCGGGAGGTTACGAGCAGTACTTC. It encodes CASSEGLAGGYEQYF.

Turning to this clonotype: A much larger clone lies a single base off, so this may be a read error. The chain links TRBV12-3 or TRBV12-4 to TRBJ1-1; the match to TRBD1 covers 11 bases. The CDR3 loop spans 15 amino acids. After removal of 5 bases from V and 4 bases from J, the junction contained 6 bases not matched to a gene. The CDR3 spells CASSLGTGGSTEAFF. CDR3 coding DNA: TGTGCCAGCAGTCTAGGGACAGGGGGGAGCACTGAAGCTTTCTTT.

This clonotype was found many times. V and J are TRBV12-3 or TRBV12-4 and TRBJ2-3, with 8 bases aligning to TRBD2. V dropped 3 bases and J dropped 1; count of bases not matched to a gene: 9. CDR3 length: 17 residues. The CDR3 reads CASSFIFSGDGTDTQYF. DNA for the CDR3: TGTGCCAGCAGTTTCATTTTTAGCGGGGACGGCACAGATACGCAGTATTTT.

This clonotype was seen a few times. The chain links TRBV7-9 to TRBJ2-5; no reliable D call. CDR3 length: 13 amino acids. Germline assignment: CDR1 SEHNR and CDR2 FQNEAQ (reference sequence). Deletions cut 1 base from V and 2 bases from J, with 5 bases between. The CDR3 loop reads CASSLDRQETQYF. For the CDR3, the DNA is TGTGCCAGCAGCTTAGACAGACAAGAGACCCAGTACTTC.

In this sample, this clonotype turned up a few times. J is TRBJ2-7 and V is TRBV29-1; 10 bases are shared with TRBD2. The germline V gene has CDR1 SQVTM and CDR2 ANQGSEA. With V trimmed by 6 bases and J by 2 bases, 7 bases remained unmatched. The CDR3 has 14 amino acids. Here the CDR3 reads CSVIAGTSAYEQYF. The CDR3 nucleotides read TGCAGCGTCATTGCCGGGACTAGCGCCTACGAGCAGTACTTC.

The genes are TRBV7-9 and TRBJ1-5; D is unclear. The germline V gene has CDR1 SEHNR and CDR2 FQNEAQ (reference sequence). Between the trimmed V and J ends, which lost 5 bases and 7 bases, there was a span of 9 bases. The CDR3 has 12 residues. CDR3 amino acids: CASSPGRQPQHF. DNA for the CDR3: TGTGCCAGCAGCCCTGGTAGGCAGCCCCAGCATTTT. Full variable domain (missing parts from reference TRBV7-9 and TRBJ1-5): DTGVSQNPRHKITKRGQNVTFRCDPISEHNRLYWYRQTLGQGPEFLTYFQNEAQLEKSRLLSDRFSAERPKGSFSTLEIQRTEQGDSAMYLCASSPGRQPQHFGDGTRLSIL.

This clonotype was counted at least ten times. The chain carries TRBV9 and TRBJ2-3; D is ambiguous. Germline V gene sequence: CDR1 SGDLS, CDR2 YYNGEE. The CDR3 length is 13 residues. Trimming cost V 4 bases and J 0 bases, with 6 bases left between them. In nucleotides, the CDR3 is TGTGCCAGCAGCCCCCCTAGCACAGATACGCAGTATTTT. Translated: CASSPPSTDTQYF.

CDR3 amino acids: CASSRVGTTNEKLFF. The CDR3 region has the DNA TGTGCCAGCAGCCGGGTCGGGACAACTAATGAAAAACTGTTTTTT. The chain links TRBV6-1 to TRBJ1-4; D is undetermined. Trimming removed 6 bases at V and 0 bases at J, with 11 bases between. The CDR3 extends over 15 amino acids. Per the germline V gene, CDR1 is MNHNS and CDR2 is SASEGT.